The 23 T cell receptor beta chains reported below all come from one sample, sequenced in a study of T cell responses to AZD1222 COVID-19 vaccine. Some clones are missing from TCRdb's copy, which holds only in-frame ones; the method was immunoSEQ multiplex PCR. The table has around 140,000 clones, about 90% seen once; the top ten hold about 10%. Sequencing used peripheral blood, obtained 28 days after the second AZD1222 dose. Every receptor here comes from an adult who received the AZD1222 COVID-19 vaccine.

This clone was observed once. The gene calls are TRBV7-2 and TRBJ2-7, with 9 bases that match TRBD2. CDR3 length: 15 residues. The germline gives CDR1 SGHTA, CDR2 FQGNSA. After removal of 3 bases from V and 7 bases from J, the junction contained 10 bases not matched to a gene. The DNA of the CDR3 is TGTGCCAGCAGCTTCCCCCCCCCTAGCGGGATGGAGCAGTACTTC. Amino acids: CASSFPPPSGMEQYF.

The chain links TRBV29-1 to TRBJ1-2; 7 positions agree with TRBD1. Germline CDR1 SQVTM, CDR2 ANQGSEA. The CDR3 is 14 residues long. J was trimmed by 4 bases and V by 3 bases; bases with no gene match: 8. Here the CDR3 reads CSVEQQGNFYGYTF. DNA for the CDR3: TGCAGCGTTGAGCAACAGGGGAACTTCTATGGCTACACCTTC.

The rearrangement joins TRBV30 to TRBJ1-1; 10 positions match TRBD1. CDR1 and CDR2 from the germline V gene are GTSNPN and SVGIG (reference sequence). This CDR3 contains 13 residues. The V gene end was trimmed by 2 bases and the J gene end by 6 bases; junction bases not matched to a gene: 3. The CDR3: CAWSRQGAAEAFF. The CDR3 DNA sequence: TGTGCCTGGAGTAGACAGGGGGCGGCTGAAGCTTTCTTT.

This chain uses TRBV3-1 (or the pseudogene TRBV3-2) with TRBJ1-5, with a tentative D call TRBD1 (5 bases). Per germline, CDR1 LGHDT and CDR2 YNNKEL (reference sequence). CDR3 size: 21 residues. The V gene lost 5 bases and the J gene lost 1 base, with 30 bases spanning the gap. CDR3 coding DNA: TGTGCCAGCAGCAATGGACACGACCGATTTACCACAGATCCAAGCAATCAGCCCCAGCATTTT. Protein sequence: CASSNGHDRFTTDPSNQPQHF.

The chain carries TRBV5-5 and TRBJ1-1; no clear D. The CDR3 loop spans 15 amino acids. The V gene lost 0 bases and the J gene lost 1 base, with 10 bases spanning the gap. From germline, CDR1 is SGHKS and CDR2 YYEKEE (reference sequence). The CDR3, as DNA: TGTGCCAGCAGCTTGGCCGGCACGGGGAACACTGAAGCTTTCTTT. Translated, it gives CASSLAGTGNTEAFF.

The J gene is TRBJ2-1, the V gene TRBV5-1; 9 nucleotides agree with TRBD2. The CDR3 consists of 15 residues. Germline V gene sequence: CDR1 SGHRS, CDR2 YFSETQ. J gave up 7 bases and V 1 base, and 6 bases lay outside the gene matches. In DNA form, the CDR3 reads TGCGCCAGCAGCTTGTTAGCGGGAGCGGAGAATGAGCAGTTCTTC. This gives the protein CASSLLAGAENEQFF.

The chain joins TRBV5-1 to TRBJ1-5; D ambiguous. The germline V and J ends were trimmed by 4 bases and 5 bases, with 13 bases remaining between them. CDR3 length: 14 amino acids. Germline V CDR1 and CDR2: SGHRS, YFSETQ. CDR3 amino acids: CASSPTPRDQPQHF. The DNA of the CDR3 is TGCGCCAGCAGCCCCACCCCTAGGGATCAGCCCCAGCATTTT.

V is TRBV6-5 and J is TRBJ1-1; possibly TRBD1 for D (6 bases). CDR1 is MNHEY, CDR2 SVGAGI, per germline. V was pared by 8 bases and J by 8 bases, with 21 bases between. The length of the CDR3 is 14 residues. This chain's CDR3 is CASRWEGHGSEAFF. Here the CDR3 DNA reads TGTGCCAGCCGTTGGGAGGGACACGGCTCGGAAGCTTTCTTT.

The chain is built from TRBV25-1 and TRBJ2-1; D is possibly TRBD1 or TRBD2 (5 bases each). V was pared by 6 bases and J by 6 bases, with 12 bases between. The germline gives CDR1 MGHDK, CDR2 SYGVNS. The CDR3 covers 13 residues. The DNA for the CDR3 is TGTGCCAGCAGGGAGGACACGTCCAATGAGCAGTTCTTC. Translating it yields CASREDTSNEQFF. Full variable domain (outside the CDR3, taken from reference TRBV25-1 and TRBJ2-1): EADIYQTPRYLVIGTGKKITLECSQTMGHDKMYWYQQDPGMELHLIHYSYGVNSTEKGDLSSESTVSRIRTEHFPLTLESARPSHTSQYLCASREDTSNEQFFGPGTRLTVL.

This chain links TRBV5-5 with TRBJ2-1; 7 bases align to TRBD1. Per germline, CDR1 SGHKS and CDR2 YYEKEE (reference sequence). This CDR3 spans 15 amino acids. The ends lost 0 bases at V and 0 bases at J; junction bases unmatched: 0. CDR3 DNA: TGTGCCAGCAGCTTGGACAGGGGCTCCTACAATGAGCAGTTCTTC. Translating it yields CASSLDRGSYNEQFF.

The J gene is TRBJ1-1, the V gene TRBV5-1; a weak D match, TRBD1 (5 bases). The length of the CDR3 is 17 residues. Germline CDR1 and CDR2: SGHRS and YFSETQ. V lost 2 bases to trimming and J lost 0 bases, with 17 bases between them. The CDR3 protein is CASSFIRATRMNTEAFF. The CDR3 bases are TGCGCCAGCAGCTTCATCAGGGCCACCCGAATGAACACTGAAGCTTTCTTT.

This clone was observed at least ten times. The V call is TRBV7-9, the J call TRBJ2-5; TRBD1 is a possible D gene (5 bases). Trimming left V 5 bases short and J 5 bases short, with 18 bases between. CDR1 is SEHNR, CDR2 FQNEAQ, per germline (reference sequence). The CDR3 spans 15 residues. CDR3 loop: CASSLPMTVMETQYF. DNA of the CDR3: TGTGCCAGCAGCCTACCGATGACAGTTATGGAGACCCAGTACTTC. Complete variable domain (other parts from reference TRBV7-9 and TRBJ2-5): DTGVSQNPRHKITKRGQNVTFRCDPISEHNRLYWYRQTLGQGPEFLTYFQNEAQLEKSRLLSDRFSAERPKGSFSTLEIQRTEQGDSAMYLCASSLPMTVMETQYFGPGTRLLVL.

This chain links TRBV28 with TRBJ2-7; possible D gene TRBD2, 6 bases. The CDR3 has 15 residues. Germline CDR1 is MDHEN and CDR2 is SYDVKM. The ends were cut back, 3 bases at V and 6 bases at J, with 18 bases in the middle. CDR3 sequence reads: CASSFRGTQTGEQYF. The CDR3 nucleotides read TGTGCCAGCAGTTTTCGGGGGACTCAGACGGGCGAGCAGTACTTC. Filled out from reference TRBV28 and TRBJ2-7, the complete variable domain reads DVKVTQSSRYLVKRTGEKVFLECVQDMDHENMFWYRQDPGLGLRLIYFSYDVKMKEKGDIPEGYSVSREKKERFSLILESASTNQTSMYLCASSFRGTQTGEQYFGPGTRLTVT.

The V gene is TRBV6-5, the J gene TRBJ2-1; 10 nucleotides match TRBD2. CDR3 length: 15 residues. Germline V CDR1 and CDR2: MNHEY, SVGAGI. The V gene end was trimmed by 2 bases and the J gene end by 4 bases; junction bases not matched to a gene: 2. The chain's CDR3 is CASSYRTSGYNEQFF. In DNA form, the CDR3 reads TGTGCCAGCAGTTACCGGACTAGCGGATACAATGAGCAGTTCTTC.

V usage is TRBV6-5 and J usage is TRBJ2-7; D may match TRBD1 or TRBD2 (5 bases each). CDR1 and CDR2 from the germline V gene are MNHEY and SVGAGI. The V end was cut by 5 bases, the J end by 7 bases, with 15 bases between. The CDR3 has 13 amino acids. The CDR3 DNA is TGTGCCAGCAGTCATCCCGGGACCCGAGAGCAGTACGTC. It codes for CASSHPGTREQYV.

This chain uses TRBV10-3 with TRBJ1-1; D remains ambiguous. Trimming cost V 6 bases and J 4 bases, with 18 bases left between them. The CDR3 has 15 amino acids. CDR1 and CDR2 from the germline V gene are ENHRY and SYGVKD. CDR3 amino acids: CAISPFSDSGTEAFF. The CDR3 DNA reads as TGTGCCATCAGCCCATTCTCGGATTCCGGCACTGAAGCTTTCTTT.

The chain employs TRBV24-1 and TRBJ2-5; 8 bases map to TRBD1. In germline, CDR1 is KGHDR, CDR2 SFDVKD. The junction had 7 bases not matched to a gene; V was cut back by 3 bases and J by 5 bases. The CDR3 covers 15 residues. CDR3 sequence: CATSDPGQGGETQYF. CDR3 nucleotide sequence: TGTGCCACCAGTGATCCTGGACAGGGCGGTGAGACCCAGTACTTC.

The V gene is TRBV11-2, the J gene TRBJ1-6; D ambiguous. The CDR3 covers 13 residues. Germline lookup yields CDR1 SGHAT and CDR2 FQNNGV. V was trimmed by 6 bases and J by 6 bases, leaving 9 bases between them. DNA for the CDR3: TGTGCCAGCAGTCCTAAGCCTAATTCACCCCTCCACTTT. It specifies CASSPKPNSPLHF.

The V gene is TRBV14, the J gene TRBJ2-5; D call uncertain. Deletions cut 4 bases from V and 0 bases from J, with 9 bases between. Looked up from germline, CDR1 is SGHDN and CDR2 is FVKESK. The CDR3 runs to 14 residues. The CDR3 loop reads CASSRILDQETQYF. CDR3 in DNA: TGTGCCAGCAGCCGGATTCTGGACCAAGAGACCCAGTACTTC.

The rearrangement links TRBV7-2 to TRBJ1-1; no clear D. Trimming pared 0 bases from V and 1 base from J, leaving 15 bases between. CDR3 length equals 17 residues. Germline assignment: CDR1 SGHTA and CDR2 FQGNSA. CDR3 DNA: TGTGCCAGCAGCTTAGCGGAGGCCGGAGTGGGGAACACTGAAGCTTTCTTT. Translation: CASSLAEAGVGNTEAFF.

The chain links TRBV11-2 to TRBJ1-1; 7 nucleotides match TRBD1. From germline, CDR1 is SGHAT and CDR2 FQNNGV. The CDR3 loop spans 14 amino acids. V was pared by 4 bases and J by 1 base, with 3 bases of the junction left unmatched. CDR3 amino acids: CASSYRDRNTEAFF. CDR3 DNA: TGTGCCAGCAGCTACCGGGACAGGAACACTGAAGCTTTCTTT.

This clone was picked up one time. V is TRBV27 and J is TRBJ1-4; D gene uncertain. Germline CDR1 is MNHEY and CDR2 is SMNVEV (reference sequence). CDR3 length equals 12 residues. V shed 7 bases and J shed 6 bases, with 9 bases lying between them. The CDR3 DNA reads TGTGCCAGCAATCGGACCGATGAAAAACTGTTTTTT. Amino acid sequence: CASNRTDEKLFF.

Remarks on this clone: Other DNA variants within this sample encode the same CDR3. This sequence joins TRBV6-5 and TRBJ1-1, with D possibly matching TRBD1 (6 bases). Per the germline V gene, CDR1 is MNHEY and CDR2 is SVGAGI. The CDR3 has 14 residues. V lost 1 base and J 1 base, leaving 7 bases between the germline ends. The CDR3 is CASSYLQGNTEAFF. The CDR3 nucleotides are TGTGCCAGCAGTTACTTACAGGGGAACACTGAAGCTTTCTTT.